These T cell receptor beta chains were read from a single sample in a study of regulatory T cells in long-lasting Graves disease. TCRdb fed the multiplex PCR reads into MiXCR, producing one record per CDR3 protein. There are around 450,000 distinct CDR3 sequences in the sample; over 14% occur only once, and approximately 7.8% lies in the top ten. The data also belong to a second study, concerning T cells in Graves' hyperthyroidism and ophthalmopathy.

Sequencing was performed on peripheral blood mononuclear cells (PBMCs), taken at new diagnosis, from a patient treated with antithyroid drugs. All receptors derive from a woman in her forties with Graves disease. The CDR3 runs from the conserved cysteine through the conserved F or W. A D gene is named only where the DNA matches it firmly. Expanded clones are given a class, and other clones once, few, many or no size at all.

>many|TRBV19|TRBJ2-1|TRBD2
CASTQSGGGSYNEQFF
TGTGCCAGTACTCAAAGTGGAGGCGGGAGTTACAATGAGCAGTTCTTC
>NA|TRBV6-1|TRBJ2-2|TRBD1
CASSDHTGVELFF
TGTGCCAGCAGCGATCACACAGGGGTGGAGCTGTTTTTT
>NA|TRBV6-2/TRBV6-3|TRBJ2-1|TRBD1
CASHRGQSEQFF
TGTGCCAGCCACAGGGGGCAGAGTGAGCAGTTCTTC
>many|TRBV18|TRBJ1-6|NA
CASSPLSPNSPLHF
TGTGCCAGCTCACCACTATCCCCAAATTCACCCCTCCACTTT
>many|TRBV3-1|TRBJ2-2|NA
CASSQGQFPTGELFF
TGTGCCAGCAGCCAAGGCCAGTTCCCCACCGGGGAGCTGTTTTTT
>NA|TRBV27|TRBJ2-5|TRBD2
CASSLRAGGPTQETQYF
TGTGCCAGCAGTTTACGGGCGGGAGGACCAACACAAGAGACCCAGTACTTC
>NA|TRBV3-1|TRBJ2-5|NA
CASQSRSWYQETQYF
TGTGCCAGCCAGAGTAGGAGTTGGTACCAAGAGACCCAGTACTTC
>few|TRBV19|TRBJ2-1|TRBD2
CASNYWLAGDNEQFF
TGTGCCAGTAATTATTGGCTAGCGGGAGACAATGAGCAGTTCTTC
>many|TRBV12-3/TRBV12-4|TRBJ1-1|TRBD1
CASSRGFAEAFF
TGTGCCAGCAGCAGGGGGTTTGCTGAAGCTTTCTTT
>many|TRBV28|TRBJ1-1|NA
CASKGTNTEAFF
TGTGCCAGCAAGGGGACTAACACTGAAGCTTTCTTT
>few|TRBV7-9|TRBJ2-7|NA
CASSLNYRGRYEQYF
TGTGCCAGCAGCTTAAATTATCGTGGGCGTTACGAGCAGTACTTC
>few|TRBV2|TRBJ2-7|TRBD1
CASTRQGNEQYF
TGTGCCAGCACCAGACAGGGCAACGAGCAGTACTTC
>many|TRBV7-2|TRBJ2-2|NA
CASSPRLRETGELFF
TGTGCCAGCAGCCCCCGTCTCCGGGAAACCGGGGAGCTGTTTTTT
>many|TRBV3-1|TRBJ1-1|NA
CASSLRTAMNTEAFF
TGTGCCAGCAGCCTCCGGACAGCCATGAACACTGAAGCTTTCTTT
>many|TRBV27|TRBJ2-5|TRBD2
CASSFLGLAGTVQETQYF
TGTGCCAGCAGTTTCCTCGGACTAGCGGGAACAGTCCAAGAGACCCAGTACTTC
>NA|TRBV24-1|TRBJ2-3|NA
CATSDPRVRARDTQYF
TGTGCCACCAGTGATCCCCGTGTGAGGGCGAGGGATACGCAGTATTTT
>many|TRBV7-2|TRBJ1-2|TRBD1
CASSPKTGGSGYTF
TGTGCCAGCAGCCCCAAAACAGGGGGCAGTGGCTACACCTTC
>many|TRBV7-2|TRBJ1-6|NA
CASSLAGRYNSPLHF
TGTGCCAGCAGCTTAGCCGGACGGTATAATTCACCCCTCCACTTT
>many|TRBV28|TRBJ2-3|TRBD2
CASSSPQLAGGDTQYF
TGTGCCAGCAGTTCTCCCCAACTAGCGGGAGGGGATACGCAGTATTTT
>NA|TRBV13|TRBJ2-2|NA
CASSLGLQGTGELFF
TGTGCCAGCAGCTTAGGACTGCAGGGGACCGGGGAGCTGTTTTTT
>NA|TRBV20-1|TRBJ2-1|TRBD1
CSARAFKGAVGNEQFF
TGCAGTGCTAGAGCATTCAAGGGGGCAGTGGGGAATGAGCAGTTCTTC
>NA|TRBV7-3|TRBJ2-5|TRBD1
CASSTGGYEETQYF
TGTGCCAGCAGCACAGGGGGCTATGAGGAGACCCAGTACTTC
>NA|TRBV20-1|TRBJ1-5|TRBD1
CSAQRGQGPNQPQHF
TGCAGTGCCCAAAGGGGACAGGGCCCGAATCAGCCCCAGCATTTT
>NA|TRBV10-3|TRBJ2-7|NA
CAITPGETRSYEQYF
TGTGCCATCACACCGGGGGAGACGAGAAGCTACGAGCAGTACTTC
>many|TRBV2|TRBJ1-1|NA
CASSPSVLNTEAFF
TGTGCCAGCAGTCCTTCGGTCCTCAACACTGAAGCTTTCTTT
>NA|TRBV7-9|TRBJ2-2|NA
CAGGPGELFF
TGTGCCGGCGGACCCGGGGAGCTGTTTTTT
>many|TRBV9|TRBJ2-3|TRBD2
CASSVGTSGRAADTQYF
TGTGCCAGCAGCGTGGGGACTAGCGGGAGGGCCGCAGATACGCAGTATTTT
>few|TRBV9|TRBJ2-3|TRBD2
CASSATSGRWRSTDTQYF
TGTGCCAGCAGCGCCACTAGCGGGAGGTGGCGAAGCACAGATACGCAGTATTTT
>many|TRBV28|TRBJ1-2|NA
CASSSTTGYYGYTF
TGTGCCAGCAGTTCCACAACAGGCTACTATGGCTACACCTTC
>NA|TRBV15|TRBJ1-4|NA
CATSRKDNEKLFF
TGTGCCACCAGCAGAAAGGATAATGAAAAACTGTTTTTT
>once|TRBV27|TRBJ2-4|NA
CASSQGILAKNIQYF
TGTGCCAGCAGTCAAGGGATCTTAGCCAAAAACATTCAGTACTTC
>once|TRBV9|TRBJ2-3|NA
CASSALDSTDTQYF
TGTGCCAGCAGCGCCTTAGATTCCACAGATACGCAGTATTTT
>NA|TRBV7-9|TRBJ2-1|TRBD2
CASRRSGLAGGPAYNEQFF
TGTGCCAGCAGACGGAGCGGACTAGCGGGAGGCCCTGCCTACAATGAGCAGTTCTTC
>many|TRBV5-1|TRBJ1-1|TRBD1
CASSRGQGVRYTEAFF
TGCGCCAGCAGCAGGGGACAGGGCGTACGGTACACTGAAGCTTTCTTT
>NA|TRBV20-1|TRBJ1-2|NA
CSARVWEGYGYTF
TGCAGTGCTAGAGTTTGGGAGGGCTATGGCTACACCTTC
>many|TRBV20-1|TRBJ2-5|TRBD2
CSATTGLAGVQETQYF
TGCAGTGCTACCACCGGACTAGCGGGAGTTCAAGAGACCCAGTACTTC
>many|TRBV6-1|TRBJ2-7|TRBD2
CASRFPEREGPHEQYF
TGTGCCAGCAGGTTCCCAGAGCGGGAGGGCCCCCACGAGCAGTACTTC
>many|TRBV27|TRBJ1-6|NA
CASSFLEHNSPLHF
TGTGCCAGCAGTTTCTTAGAGCATAATTCACCCCTCCACTTT
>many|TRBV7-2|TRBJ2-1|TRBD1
CASSPLRGTGNYNEQFF
TGTGCCAGCAGCCCACTCCGCGGGACAGGTAACTACAATGAGCAGTTCTTC
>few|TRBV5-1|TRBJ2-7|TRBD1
CASSSQTGTYEQYF
TGCGCCAGCAGCTCCCAGACAGGGACCTACGAGCAGTACTTC
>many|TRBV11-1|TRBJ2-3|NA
CASSPAAPRYTDTQYF
TGTGCCAGCAGCCCCGCGGCCCCACGATACACAGATACGCAGTATTTT
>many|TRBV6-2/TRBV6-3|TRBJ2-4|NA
CASSSPTLAKNIQYF
TGTGCCAGCAGTTCACCGACTCTCGCCAAAAACATTCAGTACTTC
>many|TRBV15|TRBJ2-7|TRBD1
CATSRDPGQFYEQYF
TGTGCCACCAGCAGAGATCCGGGACAGTTCTACGAGCAGTACTTC
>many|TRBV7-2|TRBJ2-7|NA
CASSQDSLSYEQYF
TGTGCCAGCAGCCAGGACAGTCTCTCCTACGAGCAGTACTTC
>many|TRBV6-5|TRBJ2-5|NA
CASSYSRTGNQETQYF
TGTGCCAGCAGTTACTCGAGAACAGGGAACCAAGAGACCCAGTACTTC
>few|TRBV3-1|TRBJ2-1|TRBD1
CASSPGTGEQFF
TGTGCCAGCAGCCCCGGGACAGGTGAGCAGTTCTTC
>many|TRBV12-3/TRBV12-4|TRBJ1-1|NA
CASSLAGGRGTEAFF
TGTGCCAGCAGTTTAGCGGGTGGCAGGGGCACTGAAGCTTTCTTT
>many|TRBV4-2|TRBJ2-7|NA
CASSQGPEQYF
TGTGCCAGCAGCCAAGGCCCGGAGCAGTACTTC
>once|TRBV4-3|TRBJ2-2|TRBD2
CASSQENAGGNTAELFF
TGCGCCAGCAGCCAAGAAAACGCGGGGGGCAACACCGCGGAGCTGTTTTTT
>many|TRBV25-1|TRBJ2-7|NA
CASSEYTGRYEQYF
TGTGCCAGCAGTGAATATACAGGGCGCTACGAGCAGTACTTC
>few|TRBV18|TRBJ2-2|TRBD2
CASSPTSGPTGELFF
TGTGCCAGCTCCCCGACTAGCGGGCCCACCGGGGAGCTGTTTTTT
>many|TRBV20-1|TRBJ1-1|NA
CSARAGYFLGTEAFF
TGCAGTGCCAGGGCGGGGTATTTTTTGGGGACTGAAGCTTTCTTT
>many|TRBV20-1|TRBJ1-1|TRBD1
CSARKGTGVENTEAFF
TGCAGTGCTAGGAAGGGGACAGGGGTCGAGAACACTGAAGCTTTCTTT
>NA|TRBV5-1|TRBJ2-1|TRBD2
CASSLSSSGRAHEQFF
TGCGCCAGCAGCTTGTCCTCTAGCGGGAGGGCCCATGAGCAGTTCTTC
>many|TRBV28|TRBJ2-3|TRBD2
CASSLATGLAADTQYF
TGTGCCAGCAGTTTGGCCACCGGACTAGCGGCAGATACGCAGTATTTT
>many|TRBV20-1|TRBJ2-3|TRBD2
CSARTSSGSDTDTQYF
TGCAGTGCTAGAACGTCTAGCGGGAGTGACACAGATACGCAGTATTTT